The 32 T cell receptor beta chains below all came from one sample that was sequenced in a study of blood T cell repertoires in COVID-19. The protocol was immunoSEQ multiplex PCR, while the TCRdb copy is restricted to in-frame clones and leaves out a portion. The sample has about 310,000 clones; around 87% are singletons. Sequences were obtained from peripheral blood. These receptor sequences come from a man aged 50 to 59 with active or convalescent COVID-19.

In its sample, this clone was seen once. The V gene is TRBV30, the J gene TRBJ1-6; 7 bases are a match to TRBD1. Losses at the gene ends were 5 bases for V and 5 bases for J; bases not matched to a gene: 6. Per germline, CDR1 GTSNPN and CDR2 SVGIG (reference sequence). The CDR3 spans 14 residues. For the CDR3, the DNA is TGTGCCTGGGGGGACAGCGGCAATAATTCACCCCTCCACTTT. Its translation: CAWGDSGNNSPLHF.

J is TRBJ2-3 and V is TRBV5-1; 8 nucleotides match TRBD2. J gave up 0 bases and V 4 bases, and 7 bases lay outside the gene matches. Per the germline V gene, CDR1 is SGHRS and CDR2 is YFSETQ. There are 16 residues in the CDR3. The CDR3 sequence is CASSPKLAASTDTQYF. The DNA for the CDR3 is TGCGCCAGCAGCCCAAAACTAGCGGCTAGCACAGATACGCAGTATTTT.

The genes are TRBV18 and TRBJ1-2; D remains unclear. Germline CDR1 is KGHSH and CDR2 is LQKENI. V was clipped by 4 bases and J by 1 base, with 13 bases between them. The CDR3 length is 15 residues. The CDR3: CASSLEGDINYGYTF. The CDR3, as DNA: TGTGCCAGCTCACTAGAGGGAGATATTAACTATGGCTACACCTTC.

CDR3 sequence: CASSSGGAKNIQYF. The CDR3 DNA is TGTGCCAGCAGCTCCGGAGGAGCCAAAAACATTCAGTACTTC. The chain uses TRBV5-4 and TRBJ2-4, with D possibly being TRBD2 (5 bases). Germline loops: CDR1 SGHNT, CDR2 YYREEE (reference sequence). The CDR3 totals 14 residues. The V gene lost 3 bases and the J gene lost 0 bases, with 7 bases spanning the gap.

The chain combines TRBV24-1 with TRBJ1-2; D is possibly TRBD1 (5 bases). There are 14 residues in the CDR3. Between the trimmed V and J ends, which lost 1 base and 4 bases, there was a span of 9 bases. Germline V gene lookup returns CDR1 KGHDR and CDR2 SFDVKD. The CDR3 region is CATSDFRVSYGYTF. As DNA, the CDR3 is TGTGCCACCAGTGATTTCAGGGTATCCTATGGCTACACCTTC.

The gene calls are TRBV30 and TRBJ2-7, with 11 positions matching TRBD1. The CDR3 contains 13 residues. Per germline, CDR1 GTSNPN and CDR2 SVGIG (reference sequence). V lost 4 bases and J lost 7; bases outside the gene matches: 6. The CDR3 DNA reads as TGTGCCTGGAATGGACAGGGGGCGGGGGAGCAGTACTTC. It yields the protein CAWNGQGAGEQYF.

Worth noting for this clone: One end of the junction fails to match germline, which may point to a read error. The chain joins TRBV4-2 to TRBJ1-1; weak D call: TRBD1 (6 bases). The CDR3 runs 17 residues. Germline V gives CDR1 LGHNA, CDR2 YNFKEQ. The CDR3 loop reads CANSQVVRGAMNTEAFF. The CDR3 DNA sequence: TGTGCCAACAGCCAAGTCGTCAGGGGAGCCATGAACACTGAAGCTTTCTTT.

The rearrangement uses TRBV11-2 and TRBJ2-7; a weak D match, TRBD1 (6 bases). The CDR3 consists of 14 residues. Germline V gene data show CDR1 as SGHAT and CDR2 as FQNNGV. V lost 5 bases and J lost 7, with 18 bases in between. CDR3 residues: CASSAPGHNKEQYF. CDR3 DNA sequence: TGTGCCAGCAGCGCCCCGGGACACAACAAAGAGCAGTACTTC.

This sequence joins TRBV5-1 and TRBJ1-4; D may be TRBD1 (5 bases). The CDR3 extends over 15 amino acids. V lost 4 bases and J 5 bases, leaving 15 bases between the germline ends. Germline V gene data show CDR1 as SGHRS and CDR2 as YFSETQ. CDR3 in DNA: TGCGCCAGCAGCGGAATGTTTGGGGGGAATGAAAAACTGTTTTTT. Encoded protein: CASSGMFGGNEKLFF. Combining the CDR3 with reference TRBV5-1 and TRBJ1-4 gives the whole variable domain KAGVTQTPRYLIKTRGQQVTLSCSPISGHRSVSWYQQTPGQGLQFLFEYFSETQRNKGNFPGRFSGRQFSNSRSEMNVSTLELGDSALYLCASSGMFGGNEKLFFGSGTQLSVL.

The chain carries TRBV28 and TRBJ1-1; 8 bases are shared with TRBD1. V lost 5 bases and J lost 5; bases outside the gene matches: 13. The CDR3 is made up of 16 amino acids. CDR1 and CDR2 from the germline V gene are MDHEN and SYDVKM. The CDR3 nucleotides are TGTGCCAGCAGTGGGGACAGGAAATCTCTTGGGACTGAAGCTTTCTTT. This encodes CASSGDRKSLGTEAFF.

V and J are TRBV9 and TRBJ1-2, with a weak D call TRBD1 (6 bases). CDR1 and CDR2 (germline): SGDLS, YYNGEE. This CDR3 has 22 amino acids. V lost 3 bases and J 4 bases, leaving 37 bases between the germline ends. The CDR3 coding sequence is TGTGCCAGCAGCGCTAGTCTCCCCCTGAACAAGCCCCCGGGACATGGCGGCTATGGCTACACCTTC. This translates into CASSASLPLNKPPGHGGYGYTF.

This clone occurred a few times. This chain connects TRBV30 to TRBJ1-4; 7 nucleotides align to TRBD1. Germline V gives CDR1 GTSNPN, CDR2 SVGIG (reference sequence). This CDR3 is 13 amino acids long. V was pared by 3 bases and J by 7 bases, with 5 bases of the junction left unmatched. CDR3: CAWRPGQFEKLFF. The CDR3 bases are TGTGCCTGGAGACCGGGACAGTTTGAAAAACTGTTTTTT. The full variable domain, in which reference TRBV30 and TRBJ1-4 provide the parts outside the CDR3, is SQTIHQWPATLVQPVGSPLSLECTVEGTSNPNLYWYRQAAGRGLQLLFYSVGIGQISSEVPQNLSASRPQDRQFILSSKKLLLSDSGFYLCAWRPGQFEKLFFGSGTQLSVL.

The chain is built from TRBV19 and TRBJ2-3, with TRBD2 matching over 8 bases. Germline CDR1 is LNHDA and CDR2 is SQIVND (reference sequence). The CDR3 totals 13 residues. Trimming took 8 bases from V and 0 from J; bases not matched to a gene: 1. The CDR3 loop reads CASGGGSTDTQYF. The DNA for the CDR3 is TGTGCCAGTGGCGGGGGGAGCACAGATACGCAGTATTTT.

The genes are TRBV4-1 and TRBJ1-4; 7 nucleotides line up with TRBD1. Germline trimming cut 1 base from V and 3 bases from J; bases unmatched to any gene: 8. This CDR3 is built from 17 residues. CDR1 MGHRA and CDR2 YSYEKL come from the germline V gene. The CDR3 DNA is TGCGCCAGCAGCCAAGGCTTCAACAGGGGAGCTAATGAAAAACTGTTTTTT. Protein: CASSQGFNRGANEKLFF.

The CDR3 bases are TGCGCCAGCAGCCACTCATCAGGGCGGACTGAAGCTTTCTTT. Its protein is CASSHSSGRTEAFF. The rearrangement uses TRBV4-1 and TRBJ1-1, with a tentative D call TRBD1 (5 bases). Germline V gene lookup returns CDR1 MGHRA and CDR2 YSYEKL. Trimming pared 3 bases from V and 5 bases from J, leaving 13 bases between. The CDR3 loop spans 14 amino acids.

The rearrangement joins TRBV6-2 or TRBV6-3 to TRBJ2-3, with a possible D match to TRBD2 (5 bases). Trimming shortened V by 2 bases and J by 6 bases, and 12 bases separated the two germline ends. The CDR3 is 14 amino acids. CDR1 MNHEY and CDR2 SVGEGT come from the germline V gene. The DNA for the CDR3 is TGTGCCAGCAGTTACGCCGGCGGGTCGGATACGCAGTATTTT. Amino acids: CASSYAGGSDTQYF.

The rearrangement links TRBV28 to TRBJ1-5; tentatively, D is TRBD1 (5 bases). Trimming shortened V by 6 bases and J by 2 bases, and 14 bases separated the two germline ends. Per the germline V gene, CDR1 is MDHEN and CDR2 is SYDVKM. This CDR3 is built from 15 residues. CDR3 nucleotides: TGTGCCAGCAGCTTGACGGGGGACGGCAATCAGCCCCAGCATTTT. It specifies CASSLTGDGNQPQHF.

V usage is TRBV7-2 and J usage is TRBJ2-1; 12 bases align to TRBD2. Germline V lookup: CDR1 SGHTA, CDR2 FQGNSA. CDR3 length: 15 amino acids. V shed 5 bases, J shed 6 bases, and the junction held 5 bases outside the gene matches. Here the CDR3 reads CASSRTSGMGNEQFF. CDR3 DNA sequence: TGTGCCAGCAGCCGGACTAGCGGGATGGGCAATGAGCAGTTCTTC.

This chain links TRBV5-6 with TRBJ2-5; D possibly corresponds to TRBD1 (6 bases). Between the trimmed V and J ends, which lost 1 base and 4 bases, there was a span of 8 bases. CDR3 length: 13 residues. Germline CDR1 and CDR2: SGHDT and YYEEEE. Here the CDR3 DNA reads TGTGCCAGCAGCTTGCGAGGGGGAGAGACCCAGTACTTC. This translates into CASSLRGGETQYF. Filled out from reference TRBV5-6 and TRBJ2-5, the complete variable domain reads DAGVTQSPTHLIKTRGQQVTLRCSPKSGHDTVSWYQQALGQGPQFIFQYYEEEERQRGNFPDRFSGHQFPNYSSELNVNALLLGDSALYLCASSLRGGETQYFGPGTRLLVL.

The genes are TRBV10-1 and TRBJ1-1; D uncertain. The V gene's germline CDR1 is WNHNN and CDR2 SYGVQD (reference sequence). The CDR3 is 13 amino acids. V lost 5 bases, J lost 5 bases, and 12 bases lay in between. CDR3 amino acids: CASSKGSGTEAFF. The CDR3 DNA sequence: TGCGCCAGCAGTAAAGGGTCGGGGACTGAAGCTTTCTTT.

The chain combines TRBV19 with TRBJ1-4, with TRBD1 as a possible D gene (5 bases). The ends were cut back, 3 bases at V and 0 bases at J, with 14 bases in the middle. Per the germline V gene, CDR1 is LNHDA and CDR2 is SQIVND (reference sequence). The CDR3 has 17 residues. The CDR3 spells CASSMGHGGATNEKLFF. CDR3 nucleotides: TGTGCCAGTAGTATGGGGCACGGTGGTGCAACTAATGAAAAACTGTTTTTT.

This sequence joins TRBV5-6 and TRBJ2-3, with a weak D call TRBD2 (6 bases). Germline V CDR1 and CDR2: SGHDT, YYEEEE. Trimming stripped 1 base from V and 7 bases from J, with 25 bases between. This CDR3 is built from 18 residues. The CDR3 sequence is CASSLSDFWDSDAYTQYF. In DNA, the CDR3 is TGTGCCAGCAGCTTGTCGGATTTTTGGGACTCAGATGCTTATACGCAGTATTTT.

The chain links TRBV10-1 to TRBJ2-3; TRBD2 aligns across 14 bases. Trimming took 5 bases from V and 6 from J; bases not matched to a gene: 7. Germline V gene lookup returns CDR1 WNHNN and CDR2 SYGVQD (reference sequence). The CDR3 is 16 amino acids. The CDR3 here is CASSSGTSGRSDTQYF. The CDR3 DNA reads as TGCGCCAGCAGTTCAGGGACTAGCGGGAGATCTGATACGCAGTATTTT.

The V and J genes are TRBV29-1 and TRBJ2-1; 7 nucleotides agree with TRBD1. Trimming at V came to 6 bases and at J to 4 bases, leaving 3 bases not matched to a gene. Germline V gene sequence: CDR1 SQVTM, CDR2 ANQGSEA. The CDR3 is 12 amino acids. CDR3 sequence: CSVKQGYNEQFF. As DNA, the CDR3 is TGCAGCGTCAAACAGGGGTACAATGAGCAGTTCTTC.

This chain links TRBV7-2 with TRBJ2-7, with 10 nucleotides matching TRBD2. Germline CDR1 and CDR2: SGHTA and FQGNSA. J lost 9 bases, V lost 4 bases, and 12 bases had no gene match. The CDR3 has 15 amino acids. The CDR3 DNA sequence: TGTGCCAGCAGCTCAAGCAGCGGGGGGGCCGGAGGGCAGTACTTC. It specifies CASSSSSGGAGGQYF.

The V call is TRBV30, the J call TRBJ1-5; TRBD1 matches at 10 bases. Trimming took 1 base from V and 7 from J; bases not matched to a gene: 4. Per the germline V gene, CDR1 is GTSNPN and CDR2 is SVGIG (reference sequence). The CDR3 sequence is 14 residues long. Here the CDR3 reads CAWSEDRGAQPQHF. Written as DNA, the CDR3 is TGTGCCTGGAGTGAGGACAGGGGGGCCCAGCCCCAGCATTTT.

The DNA of the CDR3 is TGTGCCAGCAGCGTCGCGGGAGCCCCCTGGGACGAGCAGTACTTC. Amino acid sequence: CASSVAGAPWDEQYF. The chain employs TRBV9 and TRBJ2-7; 7 bases map to TRBD2. Unmatched junction bases numbered 10, after V lost 2 bases and J lost 5 bases. The CDR3 consists of 15 residues. CDR1 and CDR2 from the germline V gene are SGDLS and YYNGEE.

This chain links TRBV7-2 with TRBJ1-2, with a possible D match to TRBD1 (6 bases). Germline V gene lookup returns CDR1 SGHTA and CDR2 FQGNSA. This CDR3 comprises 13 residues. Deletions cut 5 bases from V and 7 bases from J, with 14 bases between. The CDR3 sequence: CASSMRQESGYTF. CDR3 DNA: TGTGCCAGCAGCATGCGACAGGAGAGTGGCTACACCTTC.

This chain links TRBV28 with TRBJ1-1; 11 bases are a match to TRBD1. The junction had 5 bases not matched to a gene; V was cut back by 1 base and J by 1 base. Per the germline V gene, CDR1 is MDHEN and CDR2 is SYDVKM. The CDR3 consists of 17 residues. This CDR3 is CASSLSRGTGGNTEAFF. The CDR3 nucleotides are TGTGCCAGCAGTTTATCCCGGGGGACAGGGGGGAACACTGAAGCTTTCTTT.

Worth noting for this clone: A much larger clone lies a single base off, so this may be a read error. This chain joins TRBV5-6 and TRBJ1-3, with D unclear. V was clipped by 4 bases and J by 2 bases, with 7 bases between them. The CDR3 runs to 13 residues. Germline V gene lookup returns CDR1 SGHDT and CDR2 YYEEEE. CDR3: CASSPRAGNTIYF. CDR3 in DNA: TGTGCCAGCAGCCCTCGGGCTGGAAACACCATATATTTT.

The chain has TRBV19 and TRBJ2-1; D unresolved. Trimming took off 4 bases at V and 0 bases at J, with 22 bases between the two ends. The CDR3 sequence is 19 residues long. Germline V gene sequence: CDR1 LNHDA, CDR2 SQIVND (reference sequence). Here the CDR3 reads CASSTAFLGGSSSYNEQFF. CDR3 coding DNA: TGTGCCAGTAGTACGGCTTTCCTAGGTGGGTCCAGCTCCTACAATGAGCAGTTCTTC.

The CDR3 region has the DNA TGTGCCAGCAGTTTGACTAGCGGGTTGAACACCGGGGAGCTGTTTTTT. As protein: CASSLTSGLNTGELFF. The V and J genes are TRBV6-5 and TRBJ2-2; 10 bases agree with TRBD2. The CDR3 runs 16 residues. V shed 4 bases and J 1 base; nucleotides not matched to a gene: 3. Germline V lookup: CDR1 MNHEY, CDR2 SVGAGI.